The 2 T cell receptor beta chains presented below share a single source sample, sequenced in a study of CD8 T cells in ankylosing spondylitis. For these TCRs, the target antigens are not known. General study results and limits: A TCR beta motif of several highly homologous variants appeared characteristic of ankylosing spondylitis blood.

A single record per CDR3 protein comes from TCRdb applying MiXCR to the 5' RACE reads. The sample contains around 770,000 distinct CDR3 sequences, over 15% of which appear only once. Sequences were obtained from blood, either unsorted or a sorted T cell fraction (not recorded which). These receptor sequences come from a male donor with ankylosing spondylitis.

The rearrangement joins TRBV5-1 to TRBJ1-1; 8 bases match TRBD1. The CDR3 spans 13 residues. The ends lost 3 bases at V and 7 bases at J; junction bases unmatched: 5. Germline CDR1 reads SGHRS; CDR2 reads YFSETQ. CDR3 amino acids: CASSSPGGLEAFF. Here the CDR3 DNA reads TGCGCCAGCAGCTCCCCAGGGGGCCTTGAAGCTTTCTTT.

This clonotype was recorded a few times. V and J are TRBV29-1 and TRBJ2-1, with 12 bases that match TRBD2. The CDR3 covers 15 residues. Losses at the gene ends were 1 base for V and 7 bases for J; bases not matched to a gene: 5. Germline V gene sequence: CDR1 SQVTM, CDR2 ANQGSEA. The CDR3 loop is CSVEVGTSGFNEQFF. The CDR3 coding sequence is TGCAGCGTTGAAGTGGGGACTAGCGGGTTTAATGAGCAGTTCTTC.